This T cell receptor beta chain was identified during a study of human T cells and chemical hapten exposure. As to time point: pre-sensitization, week 0. Treatment: therapeutic diphenylcyclopropenone sensitization with weekly scalp DPC. TCRdb independently ran MiXCR on the RACE reads; one entry per CDR3 protein. The sample yields around 120,000 distinct CDR3 sequences, roughly 14% seen once. V lost 7 bases to trimming and J lost 0 bases, with 19 bases between them. The CDR3 contains 16 residues. Germline V gene data show CDR1 as MNHNS and CDR2 as SASEGT. The TCR was taken from a woman between 18 and 30 years old with alopecia areata. Some clones in this sample may be carry-over from other donors' samples. The chain combines TRBV6-1 with TRBJ2-7; weak D call: TRBD2 (5 bases). The input for sequencing was whole blood, taken in connection with sensitization to the hapten diphenylcyclopropenone (DPC). The CDR3 DNA is TGTGCCAGCATTAGGAGCCCAGAGGGAAACTCCTACGAGCAGTACTTC. This sequence encodes CASIRSPEGNSYEQYF.